Sequencing of this T cell receptor beta chain was carried out in a study of control samples from healthy donors and cancer patients. Profiling relied on immunoSEQ multiplex PCR, and the TCRdb table lists in-frame clones only, not all of them. The sample consists of about 75,000 clones, about 93% of them appearing once. V shed 5 bases and J shed 3 bases, with 14 bases lying between them. CDR1 is MNHEY and CDR2 is SVGAGI in the germline V gene. This CDR3 contains 14 residues. The specimen was blood. This receptor was obtained from a middle-aged woman in good health. The chain recombines TRBV6-5 with TRBJ2-7; D uncertain. CDR3 sequence reads: CASSPVSTFYEQYF. The DNA for the CDR3 is TGTGCCAGCAGTCCGGTCAGTACATTCTACGAGCAGTACTTC.